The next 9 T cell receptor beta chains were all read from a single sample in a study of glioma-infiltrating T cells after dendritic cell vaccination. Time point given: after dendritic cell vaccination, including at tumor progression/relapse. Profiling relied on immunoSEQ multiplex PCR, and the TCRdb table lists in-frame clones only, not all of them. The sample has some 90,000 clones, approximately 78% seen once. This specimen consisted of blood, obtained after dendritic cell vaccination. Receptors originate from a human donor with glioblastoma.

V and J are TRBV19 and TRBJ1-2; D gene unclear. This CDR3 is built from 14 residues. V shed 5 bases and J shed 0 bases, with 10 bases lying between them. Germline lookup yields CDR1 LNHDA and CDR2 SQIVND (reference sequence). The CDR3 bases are TGTGCCAGTAGTTTTGTCGGAGCTAACTATGGCTACACCTTC. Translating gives CASSFVGANYGYTF. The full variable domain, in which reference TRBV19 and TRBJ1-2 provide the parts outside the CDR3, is DGGITQSPKYLFRKEGQNVTLSCEQNLNHDAMYWYRQDPGQGLRLIYYSQIVNDFQKGDIAEGYSVSREKKESFPLTVTSAQKNPTAFYLCASSFVGANYGYTFGSGTRLTVV.

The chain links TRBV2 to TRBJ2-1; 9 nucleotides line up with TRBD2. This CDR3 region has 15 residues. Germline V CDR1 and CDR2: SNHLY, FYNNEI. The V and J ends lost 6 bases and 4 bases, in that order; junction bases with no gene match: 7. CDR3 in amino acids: CASRETSGPYNEQFF. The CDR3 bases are TGTGCCAGCAGGGAGACTAGCGGCCCTTACAATGAGCAGTTCTTC.

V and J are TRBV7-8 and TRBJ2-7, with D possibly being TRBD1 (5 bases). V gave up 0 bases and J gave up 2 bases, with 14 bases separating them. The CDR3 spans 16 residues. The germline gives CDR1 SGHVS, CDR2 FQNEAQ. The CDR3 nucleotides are TGTGCCAGCAGCTTAGCCCGGACACCCTCACCCTACGAGCAGTACTTC. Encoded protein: CASSLARTPSPYEQYF. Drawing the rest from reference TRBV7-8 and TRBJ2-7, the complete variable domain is GAGVSQSPRYKVAKRGQDVALRCDPISGHVSLFWYQQALGQGPEFLTYFQNEAQLDKSGLPSDRFFAERPEGSVSTLKIQRTQQEDSAVYLCASSLARTPSPYEQYFGPGTRLTVT.

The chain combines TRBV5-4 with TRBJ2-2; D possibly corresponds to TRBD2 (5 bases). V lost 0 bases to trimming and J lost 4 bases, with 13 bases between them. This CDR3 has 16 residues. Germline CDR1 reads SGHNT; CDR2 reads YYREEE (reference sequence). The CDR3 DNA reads TGTGCCAGCAGCTTGGCTACGGGGATGGGCACCGGGGAGCTGTTTTTT. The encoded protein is CASSLATGMGTGELFF.

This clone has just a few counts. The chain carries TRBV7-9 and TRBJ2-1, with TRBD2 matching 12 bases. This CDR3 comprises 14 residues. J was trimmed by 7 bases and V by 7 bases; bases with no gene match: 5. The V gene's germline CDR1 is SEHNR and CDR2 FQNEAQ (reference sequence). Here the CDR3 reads CASKRLAGGNEQFF. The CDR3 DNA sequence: TGTGCCAGCAAGAGGCTAGCGGGAGGGAATGAGCAGTTCTTC.

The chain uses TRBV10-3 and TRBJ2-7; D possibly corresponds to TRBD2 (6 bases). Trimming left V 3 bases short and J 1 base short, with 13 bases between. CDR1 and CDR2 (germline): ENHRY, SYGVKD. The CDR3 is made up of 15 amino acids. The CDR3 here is CAISDGAGWSYEQYV. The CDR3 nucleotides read TGTGCCATCAGTGACGGGGCGGGATGGTCCTACGAGCAGTACGTC.

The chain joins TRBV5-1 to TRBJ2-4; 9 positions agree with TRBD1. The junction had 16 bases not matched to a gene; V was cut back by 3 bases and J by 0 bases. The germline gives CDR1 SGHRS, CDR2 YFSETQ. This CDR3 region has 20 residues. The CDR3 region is CASSSQRWTGAGIAKNIQYF. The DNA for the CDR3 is TGCGCCAGCAGCTCTCAAAGGTGGACAGGGGCAGGGATAGCCAAAAACATTCAGTACTTC. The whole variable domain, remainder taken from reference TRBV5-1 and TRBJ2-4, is KAGVTQTPRYLIKTRGQQVTLSCSPISGHRSVSWYQQTPGQGLQFLFEYFSETQRNKGNFPGRFSGRQFSNSRSEMNVSTLELGDSALYLCASSSQRWTGAGIAKNIQYFGAGTRLSVL.

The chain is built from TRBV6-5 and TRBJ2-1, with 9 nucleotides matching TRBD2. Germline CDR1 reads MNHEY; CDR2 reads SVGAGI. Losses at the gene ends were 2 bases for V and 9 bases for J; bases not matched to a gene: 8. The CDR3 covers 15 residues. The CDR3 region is CASSYGAGGPVEQFF. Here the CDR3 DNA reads TGTGCCAGCAGTTACGGGGCGGGGGGGCCTGTTGAGCAGTTCTTC.

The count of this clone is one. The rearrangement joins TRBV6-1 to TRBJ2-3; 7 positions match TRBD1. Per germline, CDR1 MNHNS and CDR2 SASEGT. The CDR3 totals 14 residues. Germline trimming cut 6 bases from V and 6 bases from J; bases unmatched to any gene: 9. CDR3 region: CASSTPRQGDTQYF. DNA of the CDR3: TGTGCCAGCAGCACTCCACGACAGGGCGATACGCAGTATTTT.